This T cell receptor beta chain was found in a study of blood T cell repertoires in COVID-19. Whole-study context: The samples span acute and convalescent COVID-19 from the United States, Italy and Spain. T cells, B-cell-depleted T cells, or PBMCs provided the cDNA or gDNA that served as material.

Original processing methods: Amplifying reference gene primers gave estimates of nucleated cell counts. TCRdb keeps only in-frame clones here, not all; method: immunoSEQ multiplex PCR. V and J calls and clone size are as listed in that table; D and trimming were resolved from the DNA. The sample holds 200,000 to 300,000 clones; 82% are singletons and the top ten take 9.5% to 15%. CDR3 size: 15 residues. The germline V gene has CDR1 MNHEY and CDR2 SVGEGT. V shed 5 bases and J 4 bases; nucleotides not matched to a gene: 8. The J gene is TRBJ1-1, the V gene TRBV6-2 or TRBV6-3, with 9 bases aligning to TRBD1. The clonotype originates from an older woman with active or convalescent COVID-19. Specimen: peripheral blood. CDR3 loop: CASSVGDRAPTEAFF. In DNA, the CDR3 is TGTGCCAGCAGTGTCGGGGACAGGGCTCCCACTGAAGCTTTCTTT.